The source of this T cell receptor (beta chain) is a study of blood T cell repertoires in COVID-19. Across the study: T cells, B-cell-depleted T cells, or PBMCs provided the cDNA or gDNA that served as material.

Germline-derived CDR1 and CDR2 are MNHEY and SVGAGI. V dropped 0 bases and J dropped 0 bases, with 11 bases sitting between them. CDR3 length: 16 residues. Under the authors' procedure: Reference gene primer amplification in the assay estimated nucleated cell counts. Only in-frame clones appear in the TCRdb table, and some are missing; sequencing was by immunoSEQ multiplex PCR. V and J calls and clone size are copied from that table; D and trimming were computed from the DNA. Of under 350,000 clones listed, less than 90% were seen once; the top ten hold roughly 4.5%. The sample taken for sequencing was peripheral blood. The V call is TRBV6-5, the J call TRBJ1-2; D remains ambiguous. The TCR comes from a man between 60 and 70 years old who had recovered from COVID-19. The CDR3 DNA reads as TGTGCCAGCAGTTACTCTGGCGGAGCCTCTAACTATGGCTACACCTTC. Translated: CASSYSGGASNYGYTF.